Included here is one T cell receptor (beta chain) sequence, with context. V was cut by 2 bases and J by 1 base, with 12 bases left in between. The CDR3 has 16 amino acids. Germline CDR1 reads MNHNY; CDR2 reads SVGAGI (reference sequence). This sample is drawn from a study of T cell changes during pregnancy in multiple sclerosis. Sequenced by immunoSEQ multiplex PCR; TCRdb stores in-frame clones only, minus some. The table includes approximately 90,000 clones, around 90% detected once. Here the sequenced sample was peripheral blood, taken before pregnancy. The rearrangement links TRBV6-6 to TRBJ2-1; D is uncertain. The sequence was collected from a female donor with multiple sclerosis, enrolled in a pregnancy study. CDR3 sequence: CASSYLMAESYNEQFF. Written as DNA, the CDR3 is TGTGCCAGCAGTTACCTTATGGCGGAGTCCTACAATGAGCAGTTCTTC.